Presented here are 29 T cell receptor beta chains from one specimen sequenced in a study of CD8 T cells in ankylosing spondylitis. TCRdb reanalysed the 5' RACE reads using MiXCR and keeps one entry per CDR3 protein. The table lists 150,000 or so distinct CDR3 sequences, 30% to 40% of them singletons. The source material was synovial fluid, either unsorted or a sorted T cell fraction (not recorded which). The receptors were sampled from a male donor with ankylosing spondylitis.

In this sample, this clonotype turned up a few times. The chain is built from TRBV18 and TRBJ2-7, with a weak D call TRBD1 (6 bases). This CDR3 has 15 amino acids. Germline-derived CDR1 and CDR2 are KGHSH and LQKENI. V shed 0 bases and J shed 6 bases, with 15 bases lying between them. The DNA of the CDR3 is TGTGCCAGCTCACCACCCTCTGCAGGGGAGCTCGAGCAGTACTTC. This sequence encodes CASSPPSAGELEQYF.

V gene TRBV11-1 combines with J gene TRBJ2-3, with D perhaps matching TRBD2 (5 bases). The germline gives CDR1 SGHAT, CDR2 FQDESV (reference sequence). The length of the CDR3 is 16 residues. Trimming cost V 2 bases and J 0 bases, with 12 bases left between them. Here the CDR3 reads CASSLRLAVSTDTQYF. CDR3 coding DNA: TGTGCCAGCAGCTTACGGCTAGCTGTAAGCACAGATACGCAGTATTTT.

The chain links TRBV29-1 to TRBJ2-7; D may be TRBD1 (6 bases). Trimming took off 6 bases at V and 6 bases at J, with 18 bases between the two ends. The CDR3 covers 13 residues. Germline loops: CDR1 SQVTM, CDR2 ANQGSEA. CDR3 amino acids: CSVNRALGGEQYF. The CDR3 DNA sequence: TGCAGCGTCAACAGGGCGTTAGGCGGCGAGCAGTACTTC.

This chain uses TRBV12-3 or TRBV12-4 with TRBJ2-1; D gene uncertain. This CDR3 has 13 residues. The V and J ends lost 2 bases and 6 bases respectively, with 8 bases between them. The DNA of the CDR3 is TGTGCCAGCAGTTTAAGGCCCGTCAATGAGCAGTTCTTC. This translates into CASSLRPVNEQFF.

In this sample, this clonotype turned up a few times. The J gene is TRBJ2-1, the V gene TRBV6-1; D may be TRBD1 (6 bases). Deletions cut 4 bases from V and 7 bases from J, with 17 bases between. The germline CDR1 and CDR2 sequences are MNHNS and SASEGT. CDR3 size: 15 residues. CDR3: CASSAVSQGKNEQFF. For the CDR3, the DNA is TGTGCCAGCAGTGCTGTAAGTCAGGGGAAGAATGAGCAGTTCTTC.

The J gene is TRBJ2-1, the V gene TRBV7-9, with 10 nucleotides matching TRBD2. Germline V gene lookup returns CDR1 SEHNR and CDR2 FQNEAQ (reference sequence). The CDR3 loop spans 15 amino acids. With V trimmed by 2 bases and J by 5 bases, 3 bases remained unmatched. CDR3 protein: CASSLQLAGNNEQFF. For the CDR3, the DNA is TGTGCCAGCAGCTTACAACTAGCGGGGAACAATGAGCAGTTCTTC.

This clonotype was found a few times. The V call is TRBV7-9, the J call TRBJ1-4; tentative D call: TRBD1 (6 bases). The CDR3 consists of 15 residues. Trimming shortened V by 5 bases and J by 3 bases, and 13 bases separated the two germline ends. The germline V gene encodes CDR1 SEHNR and CDR2 FQNEAQ (reference sequence). Here the CDR3 DNA reads TGTGCCAGCAGCCCCGGGGGGCTATCTAATGAAAAACTGTTTTTT. Translation: CASSPGGLSNEKLFF.

This clonotype was found a few times. The V gene is TRBV4-1, the J gene TRBJ1-2; the match to TRBD1 covers 9 bases. Germline V CDR1 and CDR2: MGHRA, YSYEKL. This CDR3 comprises 16 residues. The junction had 5 bases not matched to a gene; V was cut back by 0 bases and J by 3 bases. This CDR3 reads CASSQETGGGHYGYTF. The DNA for the CDR3 is TGCGCCAGCAGCCAAGAAACAGGGGGCGGCCACTATGGCTACACCTTC.

The chain uses TRBV7-3 and TRBJ2-1; TRBD2 aligns across 10 bases. CDR1 SGHTA and CDR2 FQGTGA come from the germline V gene. With V trimmed by 5 bases and J by 9 bases, 7 bases remained unmatched. The CDR3 length is 14 residues. CDR3 nucleotides: TGTGCCAGCAGCCCTAGGACTAGCGGAGGTGAGCAGTTCTTC. Translated, it gives CASSPRTSGGEQFF.

The chain has TRBV6-1 and TRBJ2-2; weak D call: TRBD1 (5 bases). V shed 2 bases and J shed 2 bases, with 12 bases lying between them. Looked up from germline, CDR1 is MNHNS and CDR2 is SASEGT. The CDR3 has 16 amino acids. CDR3 sequence reads: CASSELRRTNTGELFF. The CDR3 DNA sequence: TGTGCCAGCAGTGAACTGCGGCGGACAAACACCGGGGAGCTGTTTTTT.

The V call is TRBV20-1, the J call TRBJ2-1; D tentatively fits TRBD1 or TRBD2 (6 bases each). Germline V gene lookup returns CDR1 DFQATT and CDR2 SNEGSKA (reference sequence). V lost 6 bases to trimming and J lost 7 bases, with 19 bases between them. The CDR3 is 14 amino acids. CDR3 in amino acids: CSAISPGAGNEQFF. In DNA, the CDR3 is TGCAGTGCGATATCCCCGGGGGCGGGAAATGAGCAGTTCTTC.

This clonotype has a handful of counts. This chain uses TRBV5-1 with TRBJ1-3; D remains unclear. Trimming removed 2 bases at V and 0 bases at J, with 9 bases between. This CDR3 comprises 15 residues. CDR1 is SGHRS, CDR2 YFSETQ, per germline. The CDR3 spells CASSLTGVSGNTIYF. Here the CDR3 DNA reads TGCGCCAGCAGCTTAACCGGAGTCTCTGGAAACACCATATATTTT.

Comments on this clonotype: This may stem from a read error, because a much larger clone lies one nucleotide away. The gene calls are TRBV15 and TRBJ1-5, with D possibly TRBD1 on 6 matching bases. There are 17 residues in the CDR3. The V gene's germline CDR1 is LNHNV and CDR2 YYDKDF (reference sequence). CDR3 in DNA: TGTGCCACCAGCAGACCCAGGGGAGGCGTTGGCAATCAGCCCCAGCAGTTT. It encodes CATSRPRGGVGNQPQQF.

The J gene is TRBJ2-3, the V gene TRBV10-3; 7 nucleotides match TRBD2. The CDR3 has 13 residues. Germline assignment: CDR1 ENHRY and CDR2 SYGVKD. With V trimmed by 8 bases and J by 4 bases, 6 bases remained unmatched. The CDR3: CAIQIAGADTQYF. The CDR3 DNA reads TGTGCCATCCAGATTGCGGGGGCAGATACGCAGTATTTT.

This clonotype was counted many times. The chain uses TRBV12-3 or TRBV12-4 and TRBJ1-1; possible D gene TRBD1, 6 bases. CDR3 length: 12 amino acids. The CDR3 reads CASGQPNTEAFF. The CDR3, as DNA: TGTGCTTCCGGACAGCCGAACACTGAAGCTTTCTTT.

The V call is TRBV5-1, the J call TRBJ1-2, with 8 bases fitting TRBD1. With V trimmed by 0 bases and J by 3 bases, 1 base remained unmatched. The germline CDR1 and CDR2 sequences are SGHRS and YFSETQ. The CDR3 runs 14 residues. Here the CDR3 DNA reads TGCGCCAGCAGCTTGGGGGGACAGGACTATGGCTACACCTTC. Amino acids: CASSLGGQDYGYTF.

The rearrangement uses TRBV3-1 and TRBJ2-1; 8 nucleotides line up with TRBD2. The CDR3 consists of 16 residues. V shed 1 base and J 9 bases; nucleotides not matched to a gene: 11. Germline assignment: CDR1 LGHDT and CDR2 YNNKEL (reference sequence). The CDR3 sequence: CASSQGRPGGQREQFF. CDR3 in DNA: TGTGCCAGCAGCCAAGGTCGACCGGGGGGGCAGCGTGAGCAGTTCTTC.

This clonotype was detected a few times. The chain combines TRBV2 with TRBJ2-2, with 8 nucleotides matching TRBD1. J lost 4 bases, V lost 0 bases, and 1 base had no gene match. CDR3 length: 15 residues. Germline V gene data show CDR1 as SNHLY and CDR2 as FYNNEI. CDR3 in amino acids: CASSEADRATGELFF. The CDR3, as DNA: TGTGCCAGCAGTGAAGCGGACAGGGCCACCGGGGAGCTGTTTTTT.

This clonotype was found many times. This chain connects TRBV5-1 to TRBJ2-5, with D hard to call. The CDR3 loop spans 14 amino acids. V was cut by 0 bases and J by 0 bases, with 6 bases left in between. Germline CDR1 is SGHRS and CDR2 is YFSETQ. Here the CDR3 reads CASSLVSYQETQYF. The CDR3 DNA sequence: TGCGCCAGCAGCTTGGTTTCGTACCAAGAGACCCAGTACTTC.

V is TRBV2 and J is TRBJ2-1; D unresolved. The CDR3 contains 14 residues. V was cut by 8 bases and J by 1 base, with 12 bases left in between. The germline gives CDR1 SNHLY, CDR2 FYNNEI. The CDR3 reads CASEKENSYNEQFF. CDR3 DNA: TGTGCCAGCGAGAAGGAGAATTCCTACAATGAGCAGTTCTTC.

The chain carries TRBV28 and TRBJ2-1; 9 bases agree with TRBD1. The CDR3 has 15 amino acids. CDR1 is MDHEN and CDR2 is SYDVKM in the germline V gene. The J segment lost 8 bases and the V segment lost 7 bases, leaving 12 bases of the junction unmatched. CDR3 protein: CASTCTGQGCYEQFF. CDR3 coding DNA: TGTGCCAGCACCTGCACGGGACAGGGATGTTATGAGCAGTTCTTC.

This clonotype was detected once. The chain links TRBV30 to TRBJ1-1, with a possible D match to TRBD1 (5 bases). This CDR3 spans 11 amino acids. Trimming took 8 bases from V and 6 from J, leaving 13 bases between them. Germline lookup yields CDR1 GTSNPN and CDR2 SVGIG (reference sequence). CDR3 region: CARSWGAEAFF. CDR3 bases: TGTGCCAGGTCTTGGGGCGCTGAAGCTTTCTTT. The full variable domain, in which reference TRBV30 and TRBJ1-1 provide the parts outside the CDR3, is SQTIHQWPATLVQPVGSPLSLECTVEGTSNPNLYWYRQAAGRGLQLLFYSVGIGQISSEVPQNLSASRPQDRQFILSSKKLLLSDSGFYLCARSWGAEAFFGQGTRLTVV.

V usage is TRBV29-1 and J usage is TRBJ2-2, with D unresolved. In germline, CDR1 is SQVTM, CDR2 ANQGSEA. This CDR3 has 14 amino acids. V shed 4 bases and J shed 2 bases, with 11 bases lying between them. CDR3 protein: CSVVISGNTGELFF. As DNA, the CDR3 is TGCAGCGTTGTAATATCGGGCAACACCGGGGAGCTGTTTTTT.

This sequence joins TRBV20-1 and TRBJ2-7, with a weak D call TRBD2 (7 bases). In germline, CDR1 is DFQATT, CDR2 SNEGSKA (reference sequence). The CDR3 length is 16 residues. V was trimmed by 3 bases and J by 2 bases, leaving 20 bases between them. The CDR3, as DNA: TGCAGTGCTAGTGGTCCTTCTGCGGGGGCCGCCTACGAGCAGTACTTC. Translating it yields CSASGPSAGAAYEQYF.

The rearrangement uses TRBV3-1 and TRBJ1-2, with D hard to call. Germline CDR1 reads LGHDT; CDR2 reads YNNKEL (reference sequence). Between the trimmed V and J ends, which lost 0 bases and 8 bases, there was a span of 13 bases. CDR3 length: 14 residues. This CDR3 reads CASSQDFGPVGYTF. The DNA for the CDR3 is TGTGCCAGCAGCCAAGATTTCGGGCCGGTGGGCTACACCTTC.

This clonotype was found a few times. The V call is TRBV5-1, the J call TRBJ1-4; 9 nucleotides agree with TRBD1. Unmatched junction bases numbered 5, after V lost 3 bases and J lost 8 bases. This CDR3 comprises 14 residues. Germline assignment: CDR1 SGHRS and CDR2 YFSETQ. The CDR3 DNA follows: TGCGCCAGCAGCTCACAGGGGGCTCGCGAAAAACTGTTTTTT. It encodes CASSSQGAREKLFF.

The CDR3 DNA sequence: TGTGCCAGCGCCTTAGCCTCCGGGGATCAGCCCCAGCATTTT. It is translated as CASALASGDQPQHF. The chain uses TRBV18 and TRBJ1-5, with unresolved D. CDR3 length: 14 amino acids. Trimming took 8 bases from V and 5 from J, leaving 16 bases between them. Germline V gene sequence: CDR1 KGHSH, CDR2 LQKENI.

This clonotype turned up a few times. The genes are TRBV3-1 and TRBJ2-1; the match to TRBD2 covers 9 bases. Germline V lookup: CDR1 LGHDT, CDR2 YNNKEL (reference sequence). V shed 4 bases and J 4 bases; nucleotides not matched to a gene: 11. The CDR3 is 17 amino acids. The CDR3 DNA follows: TGTGCCAGCAGCCTCCAGGCCACTAGCGGGCCTTACAATGAGCAGTTCTTC. It codes for CASSLQATSGPYNEQFF.

This clonotype was seen more than once but under ten times. A much larger clone differs by one base, so this may be a read error. The chain employs TRBV19 and TRBJ2-2; a weak D match, TRBD2 (6 bases). V was pared by 4 bases and J by 2 bases, with 20 bases between. The CDR3 loop spans 18 amino acids. CDR1 and CDR2 (germline): LNHDA, SQIVND (reference sequence). The CDR3 coding sequence is TGTGCCAGTAGTAAAGGACACCTGGGACTGCTAAACACCGGGGAGCTGTTTTTT. It is translated as CASSKGHLGLLNTGELFF.